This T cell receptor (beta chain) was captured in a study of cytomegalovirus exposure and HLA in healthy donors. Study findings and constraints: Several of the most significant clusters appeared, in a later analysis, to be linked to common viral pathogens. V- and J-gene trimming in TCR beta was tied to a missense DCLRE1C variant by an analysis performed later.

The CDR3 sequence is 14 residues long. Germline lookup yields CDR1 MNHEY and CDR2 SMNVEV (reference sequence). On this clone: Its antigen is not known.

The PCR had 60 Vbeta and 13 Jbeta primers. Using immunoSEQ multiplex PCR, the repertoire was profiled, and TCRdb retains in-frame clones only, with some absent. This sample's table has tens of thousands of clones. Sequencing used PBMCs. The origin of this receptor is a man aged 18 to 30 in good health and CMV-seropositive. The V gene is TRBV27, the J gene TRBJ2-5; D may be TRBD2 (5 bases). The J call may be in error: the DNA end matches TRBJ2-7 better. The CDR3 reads CASSLVTGSYEQYF. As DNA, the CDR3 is TGTGCCAGCAGTTTAGTGACGGGGTCCTACGAGCAGTACTTC.